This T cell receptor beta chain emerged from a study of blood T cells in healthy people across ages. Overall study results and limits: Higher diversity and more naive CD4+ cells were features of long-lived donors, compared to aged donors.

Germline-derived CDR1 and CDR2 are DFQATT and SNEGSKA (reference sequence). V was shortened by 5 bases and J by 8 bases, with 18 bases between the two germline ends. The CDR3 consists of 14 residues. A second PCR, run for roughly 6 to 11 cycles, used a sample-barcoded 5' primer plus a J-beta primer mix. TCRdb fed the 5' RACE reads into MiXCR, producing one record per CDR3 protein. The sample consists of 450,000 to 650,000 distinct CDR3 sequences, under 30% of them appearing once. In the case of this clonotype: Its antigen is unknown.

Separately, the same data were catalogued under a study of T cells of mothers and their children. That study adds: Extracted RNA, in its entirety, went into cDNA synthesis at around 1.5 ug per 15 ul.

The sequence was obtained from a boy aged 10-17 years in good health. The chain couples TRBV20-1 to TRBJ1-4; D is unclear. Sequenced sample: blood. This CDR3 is CSAYTGSPREKLFF. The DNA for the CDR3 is TGCAGTGCTTATACGGGATCTCCCAGGGAAAAACTGTTTTTT.